The present TCR beta chain was sequenced within a study of molecular identifiers for immune sequencing clone quantification. Regarding the study as a whole: Under 1% of molecules in naive cells, but over 97% of effector molecules, belonged to clones above 20 RNA copies.

The CDR3 has 17 residues. V was clipped by 1 base and J by 3 bases, with 20 bases between them. Germline CDR1 is SGHDT and CDR2 is YYEEEE. Using 10%, 30% or 50% RNA, naive CD8 libraries were derived from around 20,000 to 1,000,000 sorted cells. Naive CD8 T cells were FACS-sorted by CD8+CD4-CCR7+CD45RA+ markers. The table lists this clonotype with many counts. The antigen is undetermined. Bulk TCR libraries used previously described methods and listed TCR primers. TCRdb redid the calling of the PCR reads with MiXCR, one entry per CDR3 protein. Of around 70,000 distinct CDR3 sequences listed, 15% to 20% were seen once; the top ten hold under 2%.

The rearrangement joins TRBV5-6 to TRBJ2-7; D possibly uses TRBD1 or TRBD2 (5 bases each). The material sequenced was naive CD8+ T cells from blood, with Jurkat cell RNA spiked in. The subset is: FACS-sorted CD8+CD4-CCR7+CD45RA+ naive T cells. This TCR derives from a human donor in good health. Some libraries in this study had Jurkat cell RNA spiked in. The CDR3 DNA reads TGTGCCAGCAGCTTGTCGAGGGACGCCGGCCCTATCTACGAGCAGTACTTC. This codes for CASSLSRDAGPIYEQYF.